The 20 T cell receptor beta chains below all came from one sample that was sequenced in a study of TIL therapy for anti-PD-1-resistant metastatic lung cancer. The immunoSEQ assay was v3. The data were produced by immunoSEQ multiplex PCR, yet TCRdb's version contains in-frame clones alone and is incomplete. The sample includes more than 9,500 clones, 58% seen only once; the top ten take 6% to 8%. Time point of the sample: pre-treatment sample, taken before nivolumab and TIL therapy. Tumor tissue came from excised metastases, mostly pleural nodules or supraclavicular lymph nodes. The sample in question was tumor tissue, obtained at baseline. The receptors were sampled from a person aged 25-80 years with non-small cell lung cancer.

V usage is TRBV12-2 and J usage is TRBJ2-7. TRBV12-2 is reported as a pseudogene. This CDR3 comprises 16 residues. The CDR3 sequence is CASRLAAVGEDYEQYF. CDR3 bases: TGTGCAAGTCGCTTAGCCGCGGTGGGGGAAGACTACGAGCAGTACTTC.

The V and J genes are TRBV5-1 and TRBJ2-5, with 14 bases matching TRBD2. CDR1 is SGHRS and CDR2 is YFSETQ in the germline V gene. J was trimmed by 2 bases and V by 4 bases; bases with no gene match: 13. The CDR3 loop spans 19 amino acids. CDR3 DNA: TGCGCCAGCAGCCTCACGGGACTAGCGGGAGCCCTACGACAAGAGACCCAGTACTTC. Translating gives CASSLTGLAGALRQETQYF. Full variable domain (missing parts from reference TRBV5-1 and TRBJ2-5): KAGVTQTPRYLIKTRGQQVTLSCSPISGHRSVSWYQQTPGQGLQFLFEYFSETQRNKGNFPGRFSGRQFSNSRSEMNVSTLELGDSALYLCASSLTGLAGALRQETQYFGPGTRLLVL.

By share of the sample, this clone is medium-sized (0.01 to 0.1%). The rearrangement joins TRBV27 to TRBJ2-5; TRBD2 matches at 8 bases. From germline, CDR1 is MNHEY and CDR2 SMNVEV (reference sequence). The ends lost 4 bases at V and 2 bases at J; junction bases unmatched: 6. This CDR3 is built from 15 residues. The CDR3 protein is CASSSWASGQETQYF. The CDR3 DNA follows: TGTGCCAGCAGTTCCTGGGCTAGCGGGCAAGAGACCCAGTACTTC.

This rearrangement joins TRBV10-3 to TRBJ1-5, with a possible D match to TRBD1 (5 bases). Trimming stripped 4 bases from V and 11 bases from J, with 15 bases between. The germline V gene has CDR1 ENHRY and CDR2 SYGVKD. This CDR3 has 13 residues. Here the CDR3 reads CAISAGGTGAQHF. In DNA form, the CDR3 reads TGTGCCATCAGTGCCGGGGGGACCGGGGCCCAGCATTTT.

This clone has a handful of counts. The rearrangement uses TRBV9 and TRBJ2-3; D is unclear. The CDR3 has 15 residues. Trimming took off 0 bases at V and 2 bases at J, with 10 bases between the two ends. Per the germline V gene, CDR1 is SGDLS and CDR2 is YYNGEE. The CDR3 nucleotides are TGTGCCAGCAGCGTAGAGCAGTCAACCACAGATACGCAGTATTTT. Protein: CASSVEQSTTDTQYF.

By frequency in the sample, this clone is medium-sized. The chain combines TRBV27 with TRBJ2-1; 9 bases are shared with TRBD2. Trimming took 8 bases from V and 7 from J; bases not matched to a gene: 9. The CDR3 runs 14 residues. Per germline, CDR1 MNHEY and CDR2 SMNVEV (reference sequence). CDR3 in DNA: TGTGCCAGCTCTAAAATAGCGGGAGCTAATGAGCAGTTCTTC. The encoded protein is CASSKIAGANEQFF.

The J gene is TRBJ2-3, the V gene TRBV27; D gene uncertain. CDR3 size: 14 residues. Germline V gene lookup returns CDR1 MNHEY and CDR2 SMNVEV (reference sequence). The V gene lost 3 bases and the J gene lost 6 bases, with 13 bases spanning the gap. CDR3 loop: CASSLNGWQDTQYF. The CDR3 DNA is TGTGCCAGCAGTTTGAACGGGTGGCAGGATACGCAGTATTTT.

This clone turned up a few times. The chain recombines TRBV19 with TRBJ1-2; D call uncertain. The CDR3 covers 13 residues. The V and J ends lost 5 bases and 4 bases respectively, with 11 bases between them. Germline V gene data show CDR1 as LNHDA and CDR2 as SQIVND (reference sequence). The chain's CDR3 is CASSPFAVYGYTF. As DNA, the CDR3 is TGTGCCAGTAGTCCTTTTGCCGTCTATGGCTACACCTTC. Full variable domain (rest looked up from reference TRBV19 and TRBJ1-2): DGGITQSPKYLFRKEGQNVTLSCEQNLNHDAMYWYRQDPGQGLRLIYYSQIVNDFQKGDIAEGYSVSREKKESFPLTVTSAQKNPTAFYLCASSPFAVYGYTFGSGTRLTVV.

The gene calls are TRBV15 and TRBJ2-5; 7 bases align to TRBD1. Germline V gives CDR1 LNHNV, CDR2 YYDKDF (reference sequence). CDR3 length: 15 amino acids. V shed 4 bases and J 2 bases; nucleotides not matched to a gene: 7. The CDR3 spells CATSKGPGGQETQYF. The DNA of the CDR3 is TGTGCCACCAGCAAAGGCCCAGGGGGACAAGAGACCCAGTACTTC.

This clone was seen only a few times. As DNA, the CDR3 is TGTGCCAGCAGTTACTCCACCAGCGGGGGGATATATCAGCAGTACTTC. Translated: CASSYSTSGGIYQQYF. V is TRBV6-2 or TRBV6-3 and J is TRBJ2-7; TRBD2 matches at 9 bases. Trimming took 0 bases from V and 8 from J; bases not matched to a gene: 11. The CDR3 has 16 amino acids. Germline V gene sequence: CDR1 MNHEY, CDR2 SVGEGT.

A few counts support this clone. The chain uses TRBV6-1 and TRBJ2-7, with a weak D call TRBD2 (7 bases). Trimming shortened V by 2 bases and J by 4 bases, and 12 bases separated the two germline ends. This CDR3 comprises 14 residues. Germline-derived CDR1 and CDR2 are MNHNS and SASEGT. The CDR3 protein is CASSEPGGGYEQYF. The DNA for the CDR3 is TGTGCCAGCAGTGAACCGGGGGGCGGGTACGAGCAGTACTTC.

The chain combines TRBV15 with TRBJ2-7; D is undetermined. Trimming removed 5 bases from V and 3 bases from J, with 14 bases in between. The germline CDR1 and CDR2 sequences are LNHNV and YYDKDF (reference sequence). The length of the CDR3 is 14 residues. The CDR3 sequence is CATSGFRGNYEQYF. The CDR3 nucleotides read TGTGCCACCAGCGGGTTCCGCGGAAACTACGAGCAGTACTTC.

The DNA for the CDR3 is TGTGCCAGTAGTCTGGGAAGGGATACGCAGTATTTT. This sequence encodes CASSLGRDTQYF. The chain links TRBV19 to TRBJ2-3; no firm D call. Trimming stripped 5 bases from V and 6 bases from J, with 9 bases between. This CDR3 has 12 residues. In germline, CDR1 is LNHDA, CDR2 SQIVND (reference sequence).

This chain links TRBV28 with TRBJ2-1; D may be TRBD2 (5 bases). Germline CDR1 MDHEN, CDR2 SYDVKM. CDR3 length: 12 residues. V gave up 3 bases and J gave up 10 bases, with 10 bases separating them. This chain's CDR3 is CASSFAGPEQFF. CDR3 nucleotide sequence: TGTGCCAGCAGTTTTGCGGGCCCAGAGCAGTTCTTC.

This sequence joins TRBV30 and TRBJ1-5; D uncertain. Trimming pared 3 bases from V and 7 bases from J, leaving 19 bases between. Germline lookup yields CDR1 GTSNPN and CDR2 SVGIG (reference sequence). This CDR3 comprises 15 residues. The CDR3 DNA follows: TGTGCCTGGAGCCCCGAGGCGGGGATGGGGCAGCCCCAGCATTTT. As protein: CAWSPEAGMGQPQHF.

There are a few counts of this clone. CDR3 nucleotide sequence: TGTGCCAGCAGTTTAATACAGGGAGAGCAGTTCTTC. Protein: CASSLIQGEQFF. The V gene is TRBV12-3 or TRBV12-4, the J gene TRBJ2-1, with D perhaps TRBD1 (6 bases). The CDR3 is 12 residues long. Between the trimmed V and J ends, which lost 2 bases and 10 bases, there was a span of 9 bases.

The chain has TRBV19 and TRBJ2-1; D possibly matches TRBD1 or TRBD2 (6 bases each). Between the trimmed V and J ends, which lost 7 bases and 2 bases, there was a span of 18 bases. From germline, CDR1 is LNHDA and CDR2 SQIVND (reference sequence). CDR3 size: 16 residues. In DNA form, the CDR3 reads TGTGCCAGTACCCCTCAGGGACGGGGGCCCTACAATGAGCAGTTCTTC. Amino acids: CASTPQGRGPYNEQFF.

This chain joins TRBV6-1 and TRBJ2-3; possible D gene TRBD2, 5 bases. CDR1 is MNHNS and CDR2 is SASEGT in the germline V gene. V was shortened by 1 base and J by 5 bases, with 10 bases between the two germline ends. The CDR3 covers 14 residues. In nucleotides, the CDR3 is TGTGCCAGCAGTGAAGTTCCCCGGGGAGATACGCAGTATTTT. Protein product: CASSEVPRGDTQYF.

This chain joins TRBV28 and TRBJ1-6; 7 nucleotides match TRBD1. The CDR3 has 15 amino acids. CDR1 MDHEN and CDR2 SYDVKM come from the germline V gene. V was clipped by 5 bases and J by 8 bases; unmatched bases: 9. The CDR3 is CASSPPGQYYSPLHF. CDR3 nucleotides: TGTGCCAGCAGTCCTCCGGGACAGTATTATTCACCCCTCCACTTT.

V gene TRBV2 combines with J gene TRBJ2-3; TRBD2 matches at 11 bases. The CDR3 length is 18 residues. J gave up 2 bases and V 7 bases, and 14 bases lay outside the gene matches. Germline CDR1 reads SNHLY; CDR2 reads FYNNEI. The CDR3 loop is CASKVGLAGIRPTDTQYF. The CDR3 region has the DNA TGTGCCAGCAAAGTCGGACTAGCGGGTATTAGGCCCACAGATACGCAGTATTTT.